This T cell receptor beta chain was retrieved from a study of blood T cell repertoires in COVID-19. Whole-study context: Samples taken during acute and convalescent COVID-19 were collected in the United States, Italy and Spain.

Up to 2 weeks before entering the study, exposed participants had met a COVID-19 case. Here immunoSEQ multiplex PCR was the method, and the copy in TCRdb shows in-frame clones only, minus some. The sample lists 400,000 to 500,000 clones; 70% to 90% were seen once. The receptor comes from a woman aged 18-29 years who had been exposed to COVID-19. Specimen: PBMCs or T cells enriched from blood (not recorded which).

Here the CDR3 DNA reads TGTGCCAGCAGTAATTACAGGGTACAAGAGACCCAGTACTTC. Translating gives CASSNYRVQETQYF. The chain recombines TRBV28 with TRBJ2-5, with a possible D match to TRBD1 (6 bases). Germline-derived CDR1 and CDR2 are MDHEN and SYDVKM. Trimming stripped 5 bases from V and 2 bases from J, with 12 bases between. The CDR3 covers 14 residues.